These 9 T cell receptor beta chains came from one sample sequenced in a study of T cells in Graves' hyperthyroidism and ophthalmopathy. TCR beta CDR3 region amplification was performed from RNA transcripts. First-round RT-PCR of the TCR CDR3 relied on the HTBI primer set. Each CDR3 protein is one row after TCRdb ran MiXCR on the multiplex PCR reads. The data hold hundreds of thousands of distinct CDR3 sequences, with roughly 14% observed a single time. Sample: blood. The receptors were gathered from a woman in her forties or fifties with Graves' ophthalmopathy.

This clonotype was detected ten times or more. The chain couples TRBV24-1 to TRBJ2-1; a weak D match, TRBD1 (5 bases). The CDR3 is made up of 14 amino acids. V was trimmed by 0 bases and J by 6 bases, leaving 8 bases between them. Germline V gene data show CDR1 as KGHDR and CDR2 as SFDVKD. The CDR3 DNA sequence: TGTGCCACCAGTGATTTGGATCAGGGCAATGAGCAGTTCTTC. It codes for CATSDLDQGNEQFF.

The chain is built from TRBV9 and TRBJ1-2; 7 bases are shared with TRBD1. Germline CDR1 is SGDLS and CDR2 is YYNGEE. The CDR3 is 16 residues long. J was trimmed by 3 bases and V by 0 bases; bases with no gene match: 8. In DNA form, the CDR3 reads TGTGCCAGCAGCGTAGCTACGAGACAGGGATACTATGGCTACACCTTC. It encodes CASSVATRQGYYGYTF.

The chain couples TRBV28 to TRBJ1-5, with TRBD1 matching 11 bases. Trimming cost V 4 bases and J 7 bases; bases outside gene matches: 9. Germline V gene data show CDR1 as MDHEN and CDR2 as SYDVKM. CDR3 length equals 16 residues. CDR3 nucleotides: TGTGCCAGCAGTTCACGGACAGGGGGCTACGGACAGCCCCAGCATTTT. Residues: CASSSRTGGYGQPQHF.

The table lists this clonotype with many counts. The chain carries TRBV27 and TRBJ2-7, with D possibly TRBD1 on 6 matching bases. Germline values: CDR1 MNHEY, CDR2 SMNVEV (reference sequence). The CDR3 totals 14 residues. The V and J ends lost 1 base and 3 bases respectively, with 10 bases between them. CDR3: CASSLLDRRYEQYF. The DNA of the CDR3 is TGTGCCAGCAGTTTATTAGACAGGCGCTACGAGCAGTACTTC.

V and J are TRBV5-1 and TRBJ2-3, with 9 bases that match TRBD1. CDR1 SGHRS and CDR2 YFSETQ come from the germline V gene. The CDR3 has 14 residues. J was trimmed by 6 bases and V by 3 bases; bases with no gene match: 5. In DNA form, the CDR3 reads TGCGCCAGCAGCTCCCGACAGGGGGATGATACGCAGTATTTT. Protein: CASSSRQGDDTQYF.

The chain carries TRBV6-6 and TRBJ1-2; unclear D gene. The CDR3 totals 18 residues. Germline V gene lookup returns CDR1 MNHNY and CDR2 SVGAGI (reference sequence). V lost 2 bases to trimming and J lost 0 bases, with 19 bases between them. CDR3 protein: CASSYPSLLVWPNYGYTF. The CDR3 DNA follows: TGTGCCAGCAGTTACCCGAGTTTGTTAGTGTGGCCTAACTATGGCTACACCTTC.

This clonotype has ten or more counts. V is TRBV6-2 or TRBV6-3 and J is TRBJ2-3, with TRBD2 matching 11 bases. CDR1 is MNHEY and CDR2 is SVGEGT in the germline V gene. V shed 0 bases and J 2 bases; nucleotides not matched to a gene: 4. The length of the CDR3 is 17 residues. CDR3 bases: TGTGCCAGCAGTTACTCGACTAGCGGGAAGGACACAGATACGCAGTATTTT. It encodes CASSYSTSGKDTDTQYF.

About this clonotype: The junction does not match germline at one end; this may be a read error. Written as DNA, the CDR3 is TGTGCCAGCAGCTTAACCCCGCCGGTGAACGCCGGGGAGCTGTTTTTT. Amino acids: CASSLTPPVNAGELFF. V is TRBV7-3 and J is TRBJ2-2; D is ambiguous. The CDR3 is made up of 16 amino acids. Germline V gene data show CDR1 as SGHTA and CDR2 as FQGTGA.

In the case of this clonotype: Since a much larger clone is just one base distant, this may be a read error. The chain combines TRBV5-1 with TRBJ1-5; no definite D call. This CDR3 spans 15 amino acids. CDR1 is SGHRS, CDR2 YFSETQ, per germline. V was cut by 1 base and J by 5 bases, with 13 bases left in between. The CDR3 spells CASSLTLSGDQPQHF. The CDR3 DNA is TGCGCCAGCAGCTTGACCCTAAGTGGCGATCAGCCCCAGCATTTT.